Each of the 2 T cell receptor beta chains below was sequenced from the same sample in a study of blood T cell repertoires in COVID-19. Assay: immunoSEQ multiplex PCR; the TCRdb copy retains only in-frame clones and omits some. The table includes roughly 220,000 clones, 75% to 90% detected once. Sequenced sample: PBMCs or T cells enriched from blood (not recorded which). The receptors here all came from a woman in her late teens or twenties in a cohort exposed to, infected with or recovered from COVID-19 (not recorded which).

This chain joins TRBV6-2 or TRBV6-3 and TRBJ2-1; 10 positions match TRBD2. The germline gives CDR1 MNHEY, CDR2 SVGEGT. The ends lost 4 bases at V and 3 bases at J; junction bases unmatched: 3. This CDR3 has 15 amino acids. CDR3 amino acids: CASSSSGSVYNEQFF. Here the CDR3 DNA reads TGTGCCAGCAGTTCTAGCGGGAGTGTCTACAATGAGCAGTTCTTC.

V gene TRBV3-1 (or the pseudogene TRBV3-2) combines with J gene TRBJ1-6, with D tentatively TRBD1 (5 bases). Germline loops: CDR1 LGHDT, CDR2 YNNKEL (reference sequence). This CDR3 is built from 16 residues. V was shortened by 4 bases and J by 7 bases, with 17 bases between the two germline ends. The CDR3 sequence: CASSPAGQGGNSPLHF. The CDR3 nucleotides are TGTGCCAGCAGCCCGGCGGGTCAGGGAGGAAATTCACCCCTCCACTTT.